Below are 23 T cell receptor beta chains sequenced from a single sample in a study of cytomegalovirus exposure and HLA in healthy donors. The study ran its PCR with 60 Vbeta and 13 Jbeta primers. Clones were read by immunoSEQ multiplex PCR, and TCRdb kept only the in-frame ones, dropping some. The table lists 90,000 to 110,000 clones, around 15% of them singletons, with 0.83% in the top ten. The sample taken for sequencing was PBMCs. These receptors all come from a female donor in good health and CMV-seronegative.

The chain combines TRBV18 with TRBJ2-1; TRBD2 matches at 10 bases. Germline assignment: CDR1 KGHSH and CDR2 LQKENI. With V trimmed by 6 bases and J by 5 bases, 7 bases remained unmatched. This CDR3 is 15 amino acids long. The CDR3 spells CASSQTSGRHNEQFF. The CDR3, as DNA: TGTGCCAGCTCCCAGACTAGCGGGCGCCACAATGAGCAGTTCTTC. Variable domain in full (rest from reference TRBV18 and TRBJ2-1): NAGVMQNPRHLVRRRGQEARLRCSPMKGHSHVYWYRQLPEEGLKFMVYLQKENIIDESGMPKERFSAEFPKEGPSILRIQQVVRGDSAAYFCASSQTSGRHNEQFFGPGTRLTVL.

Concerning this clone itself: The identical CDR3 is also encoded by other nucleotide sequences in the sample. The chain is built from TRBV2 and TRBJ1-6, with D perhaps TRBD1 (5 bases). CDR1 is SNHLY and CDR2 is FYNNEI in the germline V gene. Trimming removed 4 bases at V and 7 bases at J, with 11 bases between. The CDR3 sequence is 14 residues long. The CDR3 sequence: CASSGQLQNSPLHF. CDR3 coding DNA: TGTGCCAGCAGTGGACAGCTACAGAATTCACCCCTCCACTTT.

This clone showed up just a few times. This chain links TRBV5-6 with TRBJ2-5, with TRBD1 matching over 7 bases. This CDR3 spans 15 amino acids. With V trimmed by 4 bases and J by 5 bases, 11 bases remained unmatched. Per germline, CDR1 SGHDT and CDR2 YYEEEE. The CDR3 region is CASSPWTGPPETQYF. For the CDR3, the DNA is TGTGCCAGCAGCCCTTGGACAGGCCCCCCTGAGACCCAGTACTTC.

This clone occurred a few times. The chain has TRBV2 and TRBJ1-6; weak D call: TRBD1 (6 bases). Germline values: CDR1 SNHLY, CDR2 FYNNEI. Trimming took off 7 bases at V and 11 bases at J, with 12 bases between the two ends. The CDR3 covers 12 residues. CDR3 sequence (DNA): TGTGCCAGCAAGGGGGAAGCGACACCCCTCCACTTT. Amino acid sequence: CASKGEATPLHF.

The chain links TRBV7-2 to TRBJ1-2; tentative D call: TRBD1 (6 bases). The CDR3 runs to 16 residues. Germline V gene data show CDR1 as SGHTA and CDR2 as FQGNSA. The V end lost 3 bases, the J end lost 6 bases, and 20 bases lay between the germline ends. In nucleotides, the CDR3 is TGTGCCAGCAGCTTGTCACAGGGAGTATACGTGGATGGCTACACCTTC. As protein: CASSLSQGVYVDGYTF.

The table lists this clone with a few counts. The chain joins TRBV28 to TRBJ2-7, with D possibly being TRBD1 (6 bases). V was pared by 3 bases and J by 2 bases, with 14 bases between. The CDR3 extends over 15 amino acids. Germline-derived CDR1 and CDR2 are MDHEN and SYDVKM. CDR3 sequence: CASSLDQGPPYEQYF. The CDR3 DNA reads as TGTGCCAGCAGTTTGGATCAGGGGCCCCCCTACGAGCAGTACTTC. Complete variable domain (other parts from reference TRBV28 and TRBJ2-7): DVKVTQSSRYLVKRTGEKVFLECVQDMDHENMFWYRQDPGLGLRLIYFSYDVKMKEKGDIPEGYSVSREKKERFSLILESASTNQTSMYLCASSLDQGPPYEQYFGPGTRLTVT.

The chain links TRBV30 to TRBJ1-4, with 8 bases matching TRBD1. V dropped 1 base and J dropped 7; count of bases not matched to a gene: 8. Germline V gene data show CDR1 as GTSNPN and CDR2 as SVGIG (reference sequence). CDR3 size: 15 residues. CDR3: CAWSETGGFIEKLFF. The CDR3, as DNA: TGTGCCTGGAGTGAAACAGGGGGGTTTATTGAAAAACTGTTTTTT. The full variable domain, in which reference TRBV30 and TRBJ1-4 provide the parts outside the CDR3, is SQTIHQWPATLVQPVGSPLSLECTVEGTSNPNLYWYRQAAGRGLQLLFYSVGIGQISSEVPQNLSASRPQDRQFILSSKKLLLSDSGFYLCAWSETGGFIEKLFFGSGTQLSVL.

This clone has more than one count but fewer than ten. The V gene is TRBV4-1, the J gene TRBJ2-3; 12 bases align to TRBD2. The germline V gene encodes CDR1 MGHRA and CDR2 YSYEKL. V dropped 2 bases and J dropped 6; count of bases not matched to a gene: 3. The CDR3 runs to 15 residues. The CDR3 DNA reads TGCGCCAGCAGCCAACTAGCGGGGGGGGCGGATACGCAGTATTTT. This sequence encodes CASSQLAGGADTQYF.

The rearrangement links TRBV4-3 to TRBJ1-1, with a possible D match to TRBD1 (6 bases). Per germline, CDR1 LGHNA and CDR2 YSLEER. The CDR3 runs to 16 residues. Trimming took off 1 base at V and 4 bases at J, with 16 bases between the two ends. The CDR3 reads CASSQGYLAGATEAFF. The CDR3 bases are TGCGCCAGCAGCCAAGGATATCTTGCGGGGGCCACTGAAGCTTTCTTT.

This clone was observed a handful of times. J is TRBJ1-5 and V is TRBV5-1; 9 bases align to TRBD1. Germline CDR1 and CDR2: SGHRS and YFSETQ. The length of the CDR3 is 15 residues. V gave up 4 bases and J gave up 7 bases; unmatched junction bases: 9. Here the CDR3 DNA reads TGCGCCAGCAGCCTCAACCCTGGGACAGGGCAGCCCCAGCATTTT. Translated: CASSLNPGTGQPQHF.

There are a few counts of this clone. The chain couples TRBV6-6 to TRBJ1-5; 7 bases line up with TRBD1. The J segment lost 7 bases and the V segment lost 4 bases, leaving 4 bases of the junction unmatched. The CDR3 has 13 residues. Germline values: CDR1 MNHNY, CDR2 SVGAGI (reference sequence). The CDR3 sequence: CASSSYRGQPQHF. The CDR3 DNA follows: TGTGCCAGCAGTTCCTACAGGGGACAGCCCCAGCATTTT.

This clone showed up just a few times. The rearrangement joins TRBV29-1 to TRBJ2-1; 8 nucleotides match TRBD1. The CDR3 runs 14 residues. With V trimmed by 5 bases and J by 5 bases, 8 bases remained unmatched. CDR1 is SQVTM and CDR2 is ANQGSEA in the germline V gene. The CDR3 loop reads CSVSDRDRDNEQFF. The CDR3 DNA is TGCAGCGTTTCGGACAGGGACCGGGACAATGAGCAGTTCTTC.

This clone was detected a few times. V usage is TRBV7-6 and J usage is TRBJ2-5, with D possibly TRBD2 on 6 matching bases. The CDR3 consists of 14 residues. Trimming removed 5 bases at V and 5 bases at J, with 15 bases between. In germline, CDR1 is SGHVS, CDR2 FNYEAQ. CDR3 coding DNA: TGTGCCAGCAGCCCGACGACTAGTGGCGAGACCCAGTACTTC. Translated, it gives CASSPTTSGETQYF.

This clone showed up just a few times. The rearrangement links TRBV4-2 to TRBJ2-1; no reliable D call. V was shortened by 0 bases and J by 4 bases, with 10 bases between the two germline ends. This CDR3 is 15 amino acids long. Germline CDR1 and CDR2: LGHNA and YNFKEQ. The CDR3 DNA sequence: TGTGCCAGCAGCCAAGAACTTGGTCGGTACAATGAGCAGTTCTTC. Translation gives CASSQELGRYNEQFF.

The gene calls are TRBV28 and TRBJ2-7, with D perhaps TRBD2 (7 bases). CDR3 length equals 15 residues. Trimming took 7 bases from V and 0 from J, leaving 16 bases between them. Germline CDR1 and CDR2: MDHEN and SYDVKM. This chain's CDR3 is CASTPGGGGSYEQYF. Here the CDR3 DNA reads TGTGCCAGCACCCCGGGGGGCGGTGGCTCCTACGAGCAGTACTTC.

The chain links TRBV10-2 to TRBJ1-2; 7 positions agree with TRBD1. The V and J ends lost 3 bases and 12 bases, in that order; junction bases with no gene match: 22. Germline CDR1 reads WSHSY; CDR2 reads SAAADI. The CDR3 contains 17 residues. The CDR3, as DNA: TGCGCCAGCAGTGATGCAGGGGGGTCAACCTCGGCGTTTCGGAACACCTTC. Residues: CASSDAGGSTSAFRNTF.

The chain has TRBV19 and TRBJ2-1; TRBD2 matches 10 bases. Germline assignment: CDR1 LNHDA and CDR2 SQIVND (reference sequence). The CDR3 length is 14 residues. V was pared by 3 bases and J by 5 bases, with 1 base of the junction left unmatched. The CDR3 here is CASSMLAGDNEQFF. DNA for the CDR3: TGTGCCAGTAGTATGCTAGCGGGAGACAATGAGCAGTTCTTC.

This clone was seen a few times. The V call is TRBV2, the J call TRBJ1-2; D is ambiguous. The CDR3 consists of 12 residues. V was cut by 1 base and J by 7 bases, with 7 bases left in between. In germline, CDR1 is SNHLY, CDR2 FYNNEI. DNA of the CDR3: TGTGCCAGCAGTGAAGTTGAGGGTGGCTACACCTTC. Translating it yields CASSEVEGGYTF.

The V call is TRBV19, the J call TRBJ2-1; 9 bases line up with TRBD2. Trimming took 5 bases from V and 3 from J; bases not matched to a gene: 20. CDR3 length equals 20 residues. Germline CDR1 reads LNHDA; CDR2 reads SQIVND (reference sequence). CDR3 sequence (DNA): TGTGCCAGTAGTCCCCAACCCCTACTCTGGACTAGCGTGGACTACAATGAGCAGTTCTTC. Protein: CASSPQPLLWTSVDYNEQFF. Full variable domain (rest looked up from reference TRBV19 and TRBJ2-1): DGGITQSPKYLFRKEGQNVTLSCEQNLNHDAMYWYRQDPGQGLRLIYYSQIVNDFQKGDIAEGYSVSREKKESFPLTVTSAQKNPTAFYLCASSPQPLLWTSVDYNEQFFGPGTRLTVL.

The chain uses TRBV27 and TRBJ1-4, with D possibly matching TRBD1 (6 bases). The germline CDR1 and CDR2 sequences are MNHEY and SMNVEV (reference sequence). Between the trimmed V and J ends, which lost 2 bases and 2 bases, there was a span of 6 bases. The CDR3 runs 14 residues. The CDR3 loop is CASSLQGTNEKLFF. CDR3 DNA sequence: TGTGCCAGCAGTTTACAGGGGACTAATGAAAAACTGTTTTTT.

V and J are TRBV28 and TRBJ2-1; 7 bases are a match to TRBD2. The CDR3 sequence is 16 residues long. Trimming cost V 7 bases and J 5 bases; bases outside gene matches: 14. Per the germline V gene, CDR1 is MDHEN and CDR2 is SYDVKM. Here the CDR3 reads CASTPSAGAVDNEQFF. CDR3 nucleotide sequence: TGTGCCAGCACCCCTTCGGCGGGAGCGGTTGACAATGAGCAGTTCTTC.

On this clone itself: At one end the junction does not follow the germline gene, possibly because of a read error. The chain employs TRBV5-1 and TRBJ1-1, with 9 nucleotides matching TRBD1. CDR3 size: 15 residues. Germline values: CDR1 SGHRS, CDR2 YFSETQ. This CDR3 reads CASSFTADRGDRDLW. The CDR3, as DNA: TGCGCCAGCAGCTTTACCGCGGACAGGGGTGATCGCGATCTTTGG. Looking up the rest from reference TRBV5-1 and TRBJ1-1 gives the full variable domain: KAGVTQTPRYLIKTRGQQVTLSCSPISGHRSVSWYQQTPGQGLQFLFEYFSETQRNKGNFPGRFSGRQFSNSRSEMNVSTLELGDSALYLCASSFTADRGDRDLWGQGTRLTVV.

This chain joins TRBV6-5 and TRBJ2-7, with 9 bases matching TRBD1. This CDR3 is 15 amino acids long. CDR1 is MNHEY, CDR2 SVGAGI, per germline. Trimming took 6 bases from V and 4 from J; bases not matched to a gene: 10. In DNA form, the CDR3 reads TGTGCCAGCAGGCGCACCGGGACAGGGTTGTACGAGCAGTACTTC. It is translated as CASRRTGTGLYEQYF.